Sequencing of this T cell receptor (beta chain) was carried out in a study of CD8 T cells in ankylosing spondylitis. Study-level findings and limits: It appeared that ankylosing spondylitis blood was characterized by a TCR beta motif of roughly 8 highly homologous variants. Some motif variants were previously reported in reactive arthritis synovial fluid and blood. Significantly higher representation of disease-linked clones was reported for matched ankylosing spondylitis synovial fluid.

This clonotype was counted ten times or more. Its antigen remains unidentified. Looked up from germline, CDR1 is SGHRS and CDR2 is YFSETQ. The V gene lost 0 bases and the J gene lost 3 bases, with 11 bases spanning the gap. The CDR3 sequence is 15 residues long. Researchers built TCR beta libraries using quantitative 5'-RACE with molecular barcodes. TCRdb re-called the 5' RACE reads through MiXCR, storing one row per CDR3 protein. This sample yields 200,000 to 250,000 distinct CDR3 sequences, of which about 7% are seen a single time; 14% belongs to the top ten. The TCR originated in a male donor with ankylosing spondylitis. The sequencing sample was made of blood, either unsorted or a sorted T cell fraction (not recorded which). This rearrangement joins TRBV5-1 to TRBJ2-3, with D possibly matching TRBD1 (5 bases). The CDR3 DNA reads as TGCGCCAGCAGCTTGGATAGGGGTGTTACAGATACGCAGTATTTT. It translates to CASSLDRGVTDTQYF.